The 27 T cell receptor beta chains listed next were all sequenced from one sample in a study of T cell repertoires in cytomegalovirus infection. These receptors' targets are unknown. TCRdb reanalysed the reads using MiXCR and keeps one entry per CDR3 protein. The table lists more than 250,000 distinct CDR3 sequences, roughly 25% of them singletons. Specimen: cultured PBMCs, collected from culture after CMV antigen stimulation. The source is a human donor in good health (CMV status not recorded). Some clones in this sample may be carry-over from other donors' samples.

This clonotype was picked up a small number of times. The V call is TRBV27, the J call TRBJ2-1; maybe TRBD1 (5 bases). Germline values: CDR1 MNHEY, CDR2 SMNVEV (reference sequence). This CDR3 region has 16 residues. V was trimmed by 7 bases and J by 5 bases, leaving 21 bases between them. CDR3 nucleotide sequence: TGTGCCAGCACCCCATGGGGCGGAGAGACTGACAATGAGCAGTTCTTC. Residues: CASTPWGGETDNEQFF.

This clonotype was counted many times. The chain carries TRBV11-2 and TRBJ2-7; D is unresolved. Germline CDR1 and CDR2: SGHAT and FQNNGV. Trimming removed 2 bases at V and 1 base at J, with 6 bases between. The CDR3 has 13 residues. The CDR3 region is CASSLRGSYEQYV. For the CDR3, the DNA is TGTGCCAGCAGCTTACGAGGATCCTACGAGCAGTACGTC.

This clonotype showed up just a few times. V usage is TRBV24-1 and J usage is TRBJ2-1, with 9 bases aligning to TRBD2. Germline V gene sequence: CDR1 KGHDR, CDR2 SFDVKD. Germline trimming cut 3 bases from V and 7 bases from J; bases unmatched to any gene: 12. The CDR3 consists of 17 residues. CDR3 bases: TGTGCCACCAGTGATGTAGTGGGTGCCAGCGGGAGGAATGAGCAGTTCTTC. Translation gives CATSDVVGASGRNEQFF.

This clonotype was seen a handful of times. This chain connects TRBV7-6 to TRBJ2-7; D gene unclear. The CDR3 covers 13 residues. V was cut by 6 bases and J by 4 bases, with 13 bases left in between. Germline V CDR1 and CDR2: SGHVS, FNYEAQ. The CDR3 loop is CASSLGPEYEQYV. DNA of the CDR3: TGTGCCAGCAGTTTGGGCCCCGAATACGAGCAGTACGTC.

The rearrangement uses TRBV7-9 and TRBJ2-5, with D maybe TRBD1 (5 bases). The CDR3 has 11 amino acids. Trimming stripped 7 bases from V and 5 bases from J, with 8 bases between. Germline V gene sequence: CDR1 SEHNR, CDR2 FQNEAQ (reference sequence). The CDR3 spells CASIGDETQYF. CDR3 nucleotide sequence: TGTGCCAGCATAGGGGATGAGACCCAGTACTTC.

Notes on this clonotype: A much larger clone lies a single base off, so this may be a read error. Here the CDR3 omits its conserved ending phenylalanine or tryptophan, so a read error is the likely source. The rearrangement links TRBV7-2 to TRBJ2-5; TRBD2 matches 11 bases. CDR3 size: 17 residues. The germline V gene encodes CDR1 SGHTA and CDR2 FQGNSA. The V segment lost 4 bases and the J segment 5 bases; nucleotides outside the gene matches: 12. CDR3 sequence reads: CASSSILLAGEGETQYL. The CDR3 bases are TGTGCCAGCAGCTCCATCTTACTAGCGGGAGAAGGGGAGACCCAGTACCTC.

Comment on this clonotype: A junction end diverges from the germline sequence, so it may reflect a read error. The CDR3 reads CASSLGRGLNIQYF. The CDR3 DNA sequence: TGTGCCAGCAGTTTAGGGAGAGGGCTAAACATTCAGTACTTC. The chain recombines TRBV11-2 with TRBJ2-4; a weak D match, TRBD2 (5 bases). The V gene's germline CDR1 is SGHAT and CDR2 FQNNGV. The CDR3 has 14 residues.

The gene calls are TRBV9 and TRBJ2-3; 11 bases fit TRBD2. The germline gives CDR1 SGDLS, CDR2 YYNGEE. The CDR3 is 14 residues long. The V segment lost 3 bases and the J segment 5 bases; nucleotides outside the gene matches: 2. For the CDR3, the DNA is TGTGCCAGCAGCGGACTAGCGGGAAGAGATACGCAGTATTTT. Protein: CASSGLAGRDTQYF. The entire variable domain, with the rest obtained from reference TRBV9 and TRBJ2-3, is as follows: DSGVTQTPKHLITATGQRVTLRCSPRSGDLSVYWYQQSLDQGLQFLIQYYNGEERAKGNILERFSAQQFPDLHSELNLSSLELGDSALYFCASSGLAGRDTQYFGPGTRLTVL.

This clonotype was counted ten times or more. The chain is built from TRBV27 and TRBJ2-7; weak D call: TRBD2 (6 bases). CDR3 length equals 13 residues. Germline loops: CDR1 MNHEY, CDR2 SMNVEV (reference sequence). Trimming stripped 3 bases from V and 9 bases from J, with 15 bases between. Here the CDR3 reads CASSLSSGGGQYF. The DNA of the CDR3 is TGTGCCAGCAGTTTGAGTAGCGGAGGAGGGCAGTACTTC.

The rearrangement links TRBV5-1 to TRBJ2-7, with 8 nucleotides matching TRBD2. There are 12 residues in the CDR3. V shed 4 bases, J shed 5 bases, and the junction held 2 bases outside the gene matches. Per the germline V gene, CDR1 is SGHRS and CDR2 is YFSETQ. The CDR3 spells CASSHGGDEQYF. The DNA for the CDR3 is TGCGCCAGCAGCCACGGGGGGGACGAGCAGTACTTC.

This clonotype was seen a handful of times. The chain is built from TRBV7-2 and TRBJ2-7, with TRBD2 identical over 8 bases. V dropped 1 base and J dropped 6; count of bases not matched to a gene: 11. This CDR3 comprises 16 residues. Germline V gene lookup returns CDR1 SGHTA and CDR2 FQGNSA. As DNA, the CDR3 is TGTGCCAGCAGCTTAGGCCAGTCCGGGACTAGGGGCGAGCAGTACTTC. As protein: CASSLGQSGTRGEQYF. Full variable domain (rest looked up from reference TRBV7-2 and TRBJ2-7): GAGVSQSPSNKVTEKGKDVELRCDPISGHTALYWYRQSLGQGLEFLIYFQGNSAPDKSGLPSDRFSAERTGGSVSTLTIQRTQQEDSAVYLCASSLGQSGTRGEQYFGPGTRLTVT.

This clonotype was observed many times. The chain couples TRBV7-3 to TRBJ2-2, with a tentative D call TRBD2 (6 bases). V lost 5 bases and J lost 10, with 17 bases in between. Looked up from germline, CDR1 is SGHTA and CDR2 is FQGTGA. The CDR3 loop spans 14 amino acids. The CDR3 loop reads CASSLQPGSEELFF. The CDR3 DNA reads TGTGCCAGCAGCCTACAGCCCGGGAGCGAGGAGCTGTTTTTT.

V usage is TRBV6-6 and J usage is TRBJ2-1; 10 nucleotides match TRBD2. V lost 4 bases to trimming and J lost 5 bases; unmatched junction nucleotides: 14. Germline CDR1 reads MNHNY; CDR2 reads SVGAGI (reference sequence). The CDR3 loop spans 18 amino acids. In DNA, the CDR3 is TGTGCCAGCAGTTCCTTTGTGGGACTAGCGAGACGAAACAATGAGCAGTTCTTC. This translates into CASSSFVGLARRNNEQFF.

This chain connects TRBV12-5 to TRBJ1-1, with D perhaps TRBD1 (6 bases). The CDR3 is 12 amino acids. From germline, CDR1 is LGHNT and CDR2 FRNRAP. V shed 7 bases and J shed 3 bases, with 9 bases lying between them. CDR3 region: CASAQGYTEAFF. In nucleotides, the CDR3 is TGTGCTAGTGCTCAGGGGTACACTGAAGCTTTCTTT.

J is TRBJ2-3 and V is TRBV12-3 or TRBV12-4; the match to TRBD2 covers 10 bases. With 5 bases clipped from V and 2 bases from J, the junction kept 10 bases outside the gene matches. This CDR3 is 17 amino acids long. The CDR3 sequence: CASSPIGLADTTDTQYF. The DNA for the CDR3 is TGTGCCAGCAGTCCGATCGGACTAGCGGACACCACAGATACGCAGTATTTT.

At least ten counts were recorded for this clonotype. The chain has TRBV7-2 and TRBJ2-1; 7 positions agree with TRBD1. The V and J ends lost 5 bases and 6 bases, in that order; junction bases with no gene match: 7. CDR3 length: 14 amino acids. In germline, CDR1 is SGHTA, CDR2 FQGNSA. CDR3 sequence reads: CASSQRTGVNEQFF. CDR3 in DNA: TGTGCCAGCAGCCAAAGAACAGGGGTCAATGAGCAGTTCTTC.

The chain employs TRBV20-1 and TRBJ1-5; TRBD1 is a possible D gene (6 bases). Trimming shortened V by 5 bases and J by 4 bases, and 12 bases separated the two germline ends. Germline V gives CDR1 DFQATT, CDR2 SNEGSKA (reference sequence). The CDR3 is 13 residues long. In DNA form, the CDR3 reads TGCAGTGCTTACGGACAGAGGAATCAGCCCCAGCATTTT. Translation: CSAYGQRNQPQHF.

CDR3 sequence (DNA): TGCAGTGCTATCTCCGGGACATCTAAGGAGCAGTACTTC. Translated: CSAISGTSKEQYF. The chain uses TRBV20-1 and TRBJ2-7; the D gene is possibly TRBD1 (6 bases). This CDR3 is built from 13 residues. The V end lost 4 bases, the J end lost 7 bases, and 17 bases lay between the germline ends. From germline, CDR1 is DFQATT and CDR2 SNEGSKA (reference sequence).

V is TRBV20-1 and J is TRBJ2-7; 8 bases fit TRBD2. CDR3 length equals 18 residues. Germline V gene data show CDR1 as DFQATT and CDR2 as SNEGSKA (reference sequence). Trimming at V came to 5 bases and at J to 0 bases, leaving 18 bases not matched to a gene. Here the CDR3 DNA reads TGCAGTGCTGTTCCTCCTTCCCTTGGACTAGCCAGCTCCTACGAGCAGTACTTC. This codes for CSAVPPSLGLASSYEQYF.

The genes are TRBV5-4 and TRBJ2-7; 9 bases line up with TRBD1. The CDR3 sequence is 14 residues long. J gave up 6 bases and V 4 bases, and 8 bases lay outside the gene matches. CDR1 and CDR2 (germline): SGHNT, YYREEE (reference sequence). In DNA form, the CDR3 reads TGTGCCAGCAGCACAAAAGGGACAGGGTTCGAGCAGTACGTC. This gives the protein CASSTKGTGFEQYV.

This clonotype was seen only a few times. The chain joins TRBV5-5 to TRBJ1-4; unclear D gene. Per germline, CDR1 SGHKS and CDR2 YYEKEE (reference sequence). V lost 4 bases and J lost 7, with 14 bases in between. The CDR3 extends over 14 amino acids. CDR3 protein: CASSPQRHIEKLFF. The CDR3 bases are TGTGCCAGCAGCCCGCAACGCCATATTGAAAAACTGTTTTTT.

This chain links TRBV7-2 with TRBJ2-7; 9 bases fit TRBD2. The CDR3 consists of 15 residues. Germline V CDR1 and CDR2: SGHTA, FQGNSA. The V segment lost 0 bases and the J segment 2 bases; nucleotides outside the gene matches: 2. CDR3 DNA sequence: TGTGCCAGCAGCTTAGCGGCTAGCGGGGCCTACGAGCAGTACGTC. Translated, it gives CASSLAASGAYEQYV.

This clonotype was counted between two and nine times. The V gene is TRBV6-1, the J gene TRBJ2-1; D might be TRBD1 (5 bases). Germline loops: CDR1 MNHNS, CDR2 SASEGT. Deletions cut 2 bases from V and 1 base from J, with 9 bases between. The CDR3 covers 15 residues. CDR3 protein: CASSEQGWSYNEQFF. The CDR3 DNA reads TGTGCCAGCAGTGAACAGGGTTGGTCCTACAATGAGCAGTTCTTC.

This clonotype was recorded a few times. The chain couples TRBV12-3 or TRBV12-4 to TRBJ2-1; 8 positions agree with TRBD2. The trim removed 6 bases at V and 2 bases at J, leaving 9 bases unmatched. There are 16 residues in the CDR3. CDR3: CASSPGAGGAYNEQFF. The CDR3 nucleotides are TGTGCCAGCAGCCCAGGGGCGGGAGGTGCCTACAATGAGCAGTTCTTC.

This clonotype was detected many times. The rearrangement links TRBV7-2 to TRBJ1-1; D remains ambiguous. Between the trimmed V and J ends, which lost 3 bases and 3 bases, there was a span of 14 bases. CDR1 SGHTA and CDR2 FQGNSA come from the germline V gene. The CDR3 contains 15 residues. The CDR3 DNA reads as TGTGCCAGCAGCTTTGGCAGGCGGGGAGACACTGAAGCTTTCTTT. Translation gives CASSFGRRGDTEAFF.

This chain connects TRBV28 to TRBJ1-6, with 9 bases aligning to TRBD1. There are 15 residues in the CDR3. J gave up 9 bases and V 5 bases, and 8 bases lay outside the gene matches. Germline-derived CDR1 and CDR2 are MDHEN and SYDVKM. The CDR3 DNA follows: TGTGCCAGCAGTGCAATGGGACAGGGAGGTTCACCCCTCCACTTT. As protein: CASSAMGQGGSPLHF.

Points on this clonotype: One end of the junction varies from germline; a read error may be responsible. The chain joins TRBV2 to TRBJ2-7, with 9 bases aligning to TRBD2. Per the germline V gene, CDR1 is SNHLY and CDR2 is FYNNEI. This CDR3 region has 11 residues. The CDR3 loop is CASKVSAGGNF. CDR3 bases: TGTGCCAGCAAAGTTTCAGCGGGAGGTAACTTC.